What follows is one TCR beta chain and its context. The sample belongs to a study of blood T cell repertoires in COVID-19. The wider study: The United States, Italy and Spain were the sources of the acute and convalescent COVID-19 samples. PBMCs, B-cell-depleted T cells, or T cells provided the cDNA or gDNA that made up the material.

Authors' methods: Counts of nucleated cells, estimated from reference gene primer amplification, were obtained. The data were produced by immunoSEQ multiplex PCR, yet TCRdb's version contains in-frame clones alone and is incomplete. That table is the source of V, J and clone size, and D and trimming were worked out from the DNA. The sample contains about 320,000 clones, around 83% of which appear only once. Germline assignment: CDR1 MNHEY and CDR2 SMNVEV (reference sequence). V dropped 6 bases and J dropped 2 bases, with 17 bases sitting between them. CDR3 length: 16 amino acids. The V call is TRBV27, the J call TRBJ2-1; a possible D gene is TRBD2 (6 bases). This clonotype was sampled from a woman aged 50 to 60 with acute or convalescent COVID-19. The sequencing input was peripheral blood. The CDR3 sequence is CASSGVREIPYNEQFF. In DNA, the CDR3 is TGTGCCAGCAGCGGGGTGCGGGAAATTCCCTACAATGAGCAGTTCTTC.